This is a list of T cell receptor beta chains from one sample in a study of blood T cell dynamics during melanoma immunotherapy. Profiled with immunoSEQ multiplex PCR; TCRdb holds only in-frame clones, not every one. The sample lists approximately 9,500 clones; 89% were seen once. The sequencing here drew on blood, taken from a patient treated with checkpoint blockade. These receptor sequences come from a human donor with melanoma. Both conserved end residues are trimmed from each CDR3. Each record gives: clone size, V gene, CDR3 protein. Where a row states a size, it is once, few, many or the class of an expanded clone; other rows omit it.

size: NA; V: TRBV2; CDR3: ASSPQGGIYGYT
size: NA; V: TRBV28; CDR3: PNWENIQY
size: once; V: TRBV5-1; CDR3: ASSPEGGVKGNEQF
size: NA; V: TRBV5-1; CDR3: ASSLSTGASGNIQY
size: once; V: TRBV28; CDR3: ASSLLRLAGGGNEQF
size: NA; V: TRBV12-2; CDR3: ASRLRIGSYNEQF
size: NA; V: TRBV28; CDR3: ASTTGTWSSGNTIY
size: NA; V: TRBV6-5; CDR3: ASSYSLGSGNTIY
size: NA; V: TRBV6-6; CDR3: ASTGTGGWQPQH
size: NA; V: TRBV6-4; CDR3: ASSDSLGGNQPQH
size: NA; V: TRBV6-1; CDR3: ASSQASDNEQF
size: once; V: TRBV15; CDR3: ATSRDLTGVLGGANVLT
size: NA; V: TRBV18; CDR3: ASSPPGIGAETQY
size: NA; V: TRBV6-5; CDR3: ASTSTGETQY
size: NA; V: TRBV4-1; CDR3: ASSHPDTGTGGRETQY
size: once; V: TRBV5-1; CDR3: ASSWADFSLETQY
size: NA; V: TRBV11-3; CDR3: ASSSGSSYNEQF
size: NA; V: TRBV11-2; CDR3: ASSLDGSGSLSYEQY
size: NA; V: TRBV27; CDR3: ASSSMPWAVRGNEQF
size: NA; V: TRBV6-6; CDR3: ASSYGQGAQPQH
size: NA; V: TRBV5-1; CDR3: ASSFGQGLGNTEAF
size: NA; V: TRBV7-6; CDR3: ASSLGILAGSEETQY
size: NA; V: TRBV6-4; CDR3: ASSDSGLTYNEQF
size: once; V: TRBV6-1; CDR3: ASSDRLAGISYEQY
size: few; V: TRBV14; CDR3: ASSQRWRALTEAF
size: NA; V: TRBV18; CDR3: ASSPFLAGSSYEQY
size: NA; V: TRBV10-3; CDR3: AIKMSESTDTQY
size: NA; V: TRBV7-6; CDR3: ASSLFSGSSYNEQF
size: NA; V: TRBV14; CDR3: ASSQSRGAPGYGYT
size: NA; V: TRBV19; CDR3: ASSTAQHNEQF
size: NA; V: TRBV5-6; CDR3: ASSLRGAFTGYEQY
size: NA; V: TRBV28; CDR3: ASSPPGAGNAIY
size: NA; V: TRBV7-9; CDR3: ASSRDRVAKNIQY
size: few; V: TRBV9; CDR3: ASSVSSFDYGYT
size: NA; V: TRBV9; CDR3: ASSSLPDQPQH
size: NA; V: TRBV2; CDR3: ASSDSGPYYNEQF
size: NA; V: TRBV4-3; CDR3: ASSQEVGDSSTDTQY
size: NA; V: TRBV5-5; CDR3: ASSIGTGTYNEQF
size: NA; V: TRBV15; CDR3: ATNSGRGKNQPQH
size: NA; V: TRBV7-9; CDR3: ASSHTGTPFGGYT
size: NA; V: TRBV19; CDR3: ASSDRLGDEKLF
size: NA; V: TRBV7-2; CDR3: ASSPDYNEQF
size: once; V: TRBV7-3; CDR3: ASSLKGAASYEQY
size: NA; V: TRBV5-4; CDR3: ASSFRQGSETQY
size: NA; V: TRBV18; CDR3: ASSQTGGSVETQY